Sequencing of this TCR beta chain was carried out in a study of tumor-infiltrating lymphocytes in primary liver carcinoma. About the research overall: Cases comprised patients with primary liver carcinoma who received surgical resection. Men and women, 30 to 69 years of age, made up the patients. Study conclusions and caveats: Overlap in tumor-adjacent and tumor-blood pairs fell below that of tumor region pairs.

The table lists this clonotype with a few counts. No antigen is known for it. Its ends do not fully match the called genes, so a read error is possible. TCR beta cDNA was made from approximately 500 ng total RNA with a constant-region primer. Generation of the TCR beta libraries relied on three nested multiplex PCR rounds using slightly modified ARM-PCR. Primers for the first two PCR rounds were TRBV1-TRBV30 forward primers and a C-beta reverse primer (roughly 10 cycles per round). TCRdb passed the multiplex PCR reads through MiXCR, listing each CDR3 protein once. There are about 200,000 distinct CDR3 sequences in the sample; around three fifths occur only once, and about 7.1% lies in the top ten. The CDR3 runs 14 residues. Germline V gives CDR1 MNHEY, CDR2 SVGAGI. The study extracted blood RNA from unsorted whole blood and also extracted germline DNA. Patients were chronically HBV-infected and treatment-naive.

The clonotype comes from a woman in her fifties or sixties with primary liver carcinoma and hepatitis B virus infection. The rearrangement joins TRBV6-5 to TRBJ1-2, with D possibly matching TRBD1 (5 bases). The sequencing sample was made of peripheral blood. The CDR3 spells CASSYSTGQYGHTF. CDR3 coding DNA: TGTGCCAGCAGTTACTCAACAGGTCAATATGGCCACACCTTC.